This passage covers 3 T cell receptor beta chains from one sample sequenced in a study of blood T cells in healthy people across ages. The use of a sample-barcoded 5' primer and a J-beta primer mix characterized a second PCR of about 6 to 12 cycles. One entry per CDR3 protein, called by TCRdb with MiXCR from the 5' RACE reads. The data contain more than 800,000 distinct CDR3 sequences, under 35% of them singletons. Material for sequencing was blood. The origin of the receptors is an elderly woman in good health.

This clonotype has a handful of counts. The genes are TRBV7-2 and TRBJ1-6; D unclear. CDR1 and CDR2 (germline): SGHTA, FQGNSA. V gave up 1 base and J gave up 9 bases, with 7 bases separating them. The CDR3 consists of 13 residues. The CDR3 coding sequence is TGTGCCAGCAGCTTAGATCACTCTTCACCCCTCCACTTT. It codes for CASSLDHSSPLHF.

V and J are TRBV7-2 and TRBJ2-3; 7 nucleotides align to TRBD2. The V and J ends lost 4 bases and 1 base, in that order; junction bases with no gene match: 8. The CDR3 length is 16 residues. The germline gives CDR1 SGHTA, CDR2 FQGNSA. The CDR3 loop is CASSYPAGLGTDTQYF. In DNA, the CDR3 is TGTGCCAGCAGCTACCCAGCGGGACTCGGCACAGATACGCAGTATTTT. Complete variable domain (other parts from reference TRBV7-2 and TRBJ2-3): GAGVSQSPSNKVTEKGKDVELRCDPISGHTALYWYRQSLGQGLEFLIYFQGNSAPDKSGLPSDRFSAERTGGSVSTLTIQRTQQEDSAVYLCASSYPAGLGTDTQYFGPGTRLTVL.

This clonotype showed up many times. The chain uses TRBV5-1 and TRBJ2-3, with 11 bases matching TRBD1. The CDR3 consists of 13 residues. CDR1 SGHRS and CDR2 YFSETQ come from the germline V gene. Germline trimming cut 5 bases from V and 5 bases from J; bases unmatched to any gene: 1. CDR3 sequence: CASRGTGGDTQYF. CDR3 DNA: TGCGCCAGCAGAGGGACAGGGGGAGATACGCAGTATTTT.